This T cell receptor (beta chain) emerged from a study of CD8+ T cells in alopecia areata. Germline loops: CDR1 LGHNT, CDR2 FRNRAP. This CDR3 comprises 12 residues. The germline V and J ends were trimmed by 2 bases and 9 bases, with 8 bases remaining between them. Treatment: oral pan-JAK inhibitor, 5-10 mg twice daily. Study conclusions and caveats: Especially in alopecia totalis/universalis, lesional scalp showed greater clonality than normal scalp did.

Reverse transcribed after extraction, RNA yielded cDNA as the sequencing template. Measured with immunoSEQ multiplex PCR; TCRdb has only the in-frame clones, and not every one. The sample has about 150,000 clones, about 59% seen once. This clone came up a few times. Its antigen remains unknown. The sequence was collected from a human donor with alopecia areata. The chain combines TRBV12-5 with TRBJ2-1, with D unresolved. Material: CD8+ T cells sorted from blood, obtained at week 4, from a patient treated with tofacitinib. In nucleotides, the CDR3 is TGTGCTAGTGGTTTGTGGTTACTTGAGCAGTTCTTC. Translating gives CASGLWLLEQFF.